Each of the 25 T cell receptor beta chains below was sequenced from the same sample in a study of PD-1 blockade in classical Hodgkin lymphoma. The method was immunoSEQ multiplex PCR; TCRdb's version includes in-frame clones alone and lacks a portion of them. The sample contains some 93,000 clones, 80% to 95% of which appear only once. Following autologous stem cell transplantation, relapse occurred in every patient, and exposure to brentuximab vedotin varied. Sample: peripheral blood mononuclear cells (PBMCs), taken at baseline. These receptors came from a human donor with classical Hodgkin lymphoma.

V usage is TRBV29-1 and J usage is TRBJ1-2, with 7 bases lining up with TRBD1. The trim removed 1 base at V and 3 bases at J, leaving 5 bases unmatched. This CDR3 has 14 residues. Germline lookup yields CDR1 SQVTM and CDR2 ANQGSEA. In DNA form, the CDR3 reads TGCAGCGTTGAAGGCCGAGGACAGGACTATGGCTACACCTTC. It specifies CSVEGRGQDYGYTF.

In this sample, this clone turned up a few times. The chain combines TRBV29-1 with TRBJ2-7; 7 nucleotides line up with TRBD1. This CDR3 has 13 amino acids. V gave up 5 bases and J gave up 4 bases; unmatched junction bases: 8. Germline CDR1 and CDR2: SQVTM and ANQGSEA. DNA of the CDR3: TGCAGCGTTAGGGACAGTAGGGGGTACGAGCAGTACTTC. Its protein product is CSVRDSRGYEQYF.

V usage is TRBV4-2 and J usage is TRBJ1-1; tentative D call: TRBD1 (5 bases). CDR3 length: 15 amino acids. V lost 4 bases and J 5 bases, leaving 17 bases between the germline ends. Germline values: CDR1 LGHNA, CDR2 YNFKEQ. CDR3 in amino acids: CASSPGGTTGTEAFF. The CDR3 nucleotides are TGTGCCAGCAGCCCGGGGGGTACAACGGGAACTGAAGCTTTCTTT.

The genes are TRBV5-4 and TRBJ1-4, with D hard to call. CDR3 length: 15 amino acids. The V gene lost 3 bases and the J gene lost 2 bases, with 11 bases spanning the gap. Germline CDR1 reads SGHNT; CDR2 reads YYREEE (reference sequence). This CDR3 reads CASSSGWQTNEKLFF. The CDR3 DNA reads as TGTGCCAGCAGCTCGGGGTGGCAGACTAATGAAAAACTGTTTTTT.

CDR3 region: CASSAAGGPYEQYF. CDR3 DNA: TGCGCCAGCAGTGCGGCGGGAGGGCCCTACGAGCAGTACTTC. The rearrangement uses TRBV10-2 and TRBJ2-5; 9 bases are shared with TRBD2. The J call is doubtful: the DNA matches TRBJ2-7 better. This CDR3 contains 14 residues. Germline V CDR1 and CDR2: WSHSY, SAAADI.

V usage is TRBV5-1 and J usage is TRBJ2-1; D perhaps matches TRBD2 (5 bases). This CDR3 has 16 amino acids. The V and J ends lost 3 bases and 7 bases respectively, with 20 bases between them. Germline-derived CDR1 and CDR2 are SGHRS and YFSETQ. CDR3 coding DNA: TGCGCCAGCAGCTCTATTAAGGTTTTGGGCGGGAATGAGCAGTTCTTC. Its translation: CASSSIKVLGGNEQFF.

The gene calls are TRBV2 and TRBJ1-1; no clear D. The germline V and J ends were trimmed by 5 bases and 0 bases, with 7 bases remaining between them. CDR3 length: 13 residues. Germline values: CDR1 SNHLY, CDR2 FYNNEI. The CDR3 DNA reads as TGTGCCAGCAGTACCCACTTGAACACTGAAGCTTTCTTT. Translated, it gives CASSTHLNTEAFF.

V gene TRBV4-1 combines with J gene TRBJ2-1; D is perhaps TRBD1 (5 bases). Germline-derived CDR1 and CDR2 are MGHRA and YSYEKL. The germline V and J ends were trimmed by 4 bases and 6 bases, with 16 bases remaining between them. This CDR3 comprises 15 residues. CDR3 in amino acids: CASSLQVTITNEQFF. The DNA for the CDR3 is TGCGCCAGCAGCCTACAGGTGACAATTACCAATGAGCAGTTCTTC.

The CDR3 nucleotides read TGTGCCAGCAGCAGACCGGGACAGGGGTACGAGCAGTACTTC. It translates to CASSRPGQGYEQYF. The chain recombines TRBV5-8 with TRBJ2-7; 10 bases match TRBD1. Looked up from germline, CDR1 is SGHTS and CDR2 is YDEGEE. This CDR3 contains 14 residues. The ends lost 4 bases at V and 4 bases at J; junction bases unmatched: 5.

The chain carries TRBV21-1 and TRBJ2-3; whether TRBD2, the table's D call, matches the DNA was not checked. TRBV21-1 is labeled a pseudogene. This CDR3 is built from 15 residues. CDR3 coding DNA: TGTGCCAGCAGCAGGGCGCGGGAGGGCCGGGATACGCAGTATTTT. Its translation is CASSRAREGRDTQYF.

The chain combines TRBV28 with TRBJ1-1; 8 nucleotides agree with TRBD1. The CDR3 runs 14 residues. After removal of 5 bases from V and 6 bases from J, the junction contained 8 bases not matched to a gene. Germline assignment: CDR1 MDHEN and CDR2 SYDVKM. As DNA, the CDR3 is TGTGCCAGCAGTACCCTGACAGGGGCGGCTGAAGCTTTCTTT. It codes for CASSTLTGAAEAFF.

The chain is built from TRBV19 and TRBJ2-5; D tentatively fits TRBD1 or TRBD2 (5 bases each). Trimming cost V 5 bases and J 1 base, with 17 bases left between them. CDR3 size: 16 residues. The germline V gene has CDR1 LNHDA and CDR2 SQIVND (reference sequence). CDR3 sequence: CASSPGTEIFQETQYF. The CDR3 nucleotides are TGTGCCAGTAGTCCGGGGACCGAGATTTTCCAAGAGACCCAGTACTTC.

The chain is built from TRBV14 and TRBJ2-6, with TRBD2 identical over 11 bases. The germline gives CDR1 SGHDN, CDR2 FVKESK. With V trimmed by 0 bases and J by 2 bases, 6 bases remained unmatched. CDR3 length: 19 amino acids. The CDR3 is CASSQDMASGRPGANVLTF. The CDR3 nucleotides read TGTGCCAGCAGCCAAGATATGGCTAGCGGGAGGCCTGGGGCCAACGTCCTGACTTTC.

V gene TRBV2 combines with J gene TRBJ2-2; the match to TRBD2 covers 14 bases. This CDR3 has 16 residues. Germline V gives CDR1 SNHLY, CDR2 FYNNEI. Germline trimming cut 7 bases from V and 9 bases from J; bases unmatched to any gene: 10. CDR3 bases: TGTGCCAGCATAGACCCCGGGACTAGCGGGAGTAGGGAGCTGTTTTTT. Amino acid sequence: CASIDPGTSGSRELFF. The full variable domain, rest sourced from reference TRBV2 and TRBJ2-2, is EPEVTQTPSHQVTQMGQEVILRCVPISNHLYFYWYRQILGQKVEFLVSFYNNEISEKSEIFDDQFSVERPDGSNFTLKIRSTKLEDSAMYFCASIDPGTSGSRELFFGEGSRLTVL.

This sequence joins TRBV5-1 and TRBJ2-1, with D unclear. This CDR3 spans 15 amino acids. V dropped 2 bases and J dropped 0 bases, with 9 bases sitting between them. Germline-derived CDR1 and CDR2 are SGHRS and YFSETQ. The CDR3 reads CASSFVPDSYNEQFF. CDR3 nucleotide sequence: TGCGCCAGCAGCTTTGTCCCGGACTCCTACAATGAGCAGTTCTTC.

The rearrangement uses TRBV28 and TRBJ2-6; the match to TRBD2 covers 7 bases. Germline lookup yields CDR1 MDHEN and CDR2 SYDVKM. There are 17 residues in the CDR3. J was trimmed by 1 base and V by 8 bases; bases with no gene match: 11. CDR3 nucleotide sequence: TGTGCCAGCGGAATAGCGGGTTCCCATTCTGGGGCCAACGTCCTGACTTTC. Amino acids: CASGIAGSHSGANVLTF.

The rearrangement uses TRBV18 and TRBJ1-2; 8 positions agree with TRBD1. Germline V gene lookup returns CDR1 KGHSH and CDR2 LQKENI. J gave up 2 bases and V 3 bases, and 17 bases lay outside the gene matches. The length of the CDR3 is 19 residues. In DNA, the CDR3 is TGTGCCAGCTCACCCTCGCCTGGACAGGGATTTCCATTCAACTATGGCTACACCTTC. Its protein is CASSPSPGQGFPFNYGYTF.

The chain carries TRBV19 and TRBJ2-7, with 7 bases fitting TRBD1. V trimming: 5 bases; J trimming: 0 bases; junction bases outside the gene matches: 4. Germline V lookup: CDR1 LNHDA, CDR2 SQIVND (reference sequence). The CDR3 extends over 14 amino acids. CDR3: CASSLTGSSYEQYF. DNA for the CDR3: TGTGCCAGTAGTTTGACAGGGAGCTCCTACGAGCAGTACTTC.

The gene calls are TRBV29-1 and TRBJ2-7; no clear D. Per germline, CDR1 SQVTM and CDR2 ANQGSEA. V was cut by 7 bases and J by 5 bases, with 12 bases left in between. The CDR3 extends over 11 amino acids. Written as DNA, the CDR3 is TGCAGCGGCGGAACGGGTGACGAGCAGTACTTC. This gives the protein CSGGTGDEQYF.

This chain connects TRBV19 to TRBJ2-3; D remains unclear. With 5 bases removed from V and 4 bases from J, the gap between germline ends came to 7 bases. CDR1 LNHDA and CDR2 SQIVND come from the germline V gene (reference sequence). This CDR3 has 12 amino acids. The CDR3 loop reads CASSSASDTQYF. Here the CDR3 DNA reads TGTGCCAGTAGTTCGGCTTCAGATACGCAGTATTTT. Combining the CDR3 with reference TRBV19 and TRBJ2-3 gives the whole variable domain DGGITQSPKYLFRKEGQNVTLSCEQNLNHDAMYWYRQDPGQGLRLIYYSQIVNDFQKGDIAEGYSVSREKKESFPLTVTSAQKNPTAFYLCASSSASDTQYFGPGTRLTVL.

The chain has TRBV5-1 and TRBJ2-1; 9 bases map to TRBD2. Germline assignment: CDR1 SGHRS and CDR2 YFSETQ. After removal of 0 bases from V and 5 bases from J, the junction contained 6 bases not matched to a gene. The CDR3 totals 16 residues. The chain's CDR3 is CASSLGAGGGHNEQFF. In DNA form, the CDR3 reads TGCGCCAGCAGCTTGGGGGCGGGAGGGGGACACAATGAGCAGTTCTTC.

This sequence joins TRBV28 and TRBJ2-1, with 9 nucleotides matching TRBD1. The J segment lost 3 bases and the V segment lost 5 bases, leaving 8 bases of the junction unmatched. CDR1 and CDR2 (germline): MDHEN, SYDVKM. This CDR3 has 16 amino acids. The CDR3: CASSGYRDRVYNEQFF. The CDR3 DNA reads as TGTGCCAGCAGTGGATACCGGGACAGGGTCTACAATGAGCAGTTCTTC.

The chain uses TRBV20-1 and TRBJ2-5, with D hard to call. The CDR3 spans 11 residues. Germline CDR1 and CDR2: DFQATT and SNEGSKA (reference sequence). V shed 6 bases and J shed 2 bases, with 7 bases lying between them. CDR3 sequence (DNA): TGCAGTGCGTTGCGGCAAGAGACCCAGTACTTC. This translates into CSALRQETQYF.

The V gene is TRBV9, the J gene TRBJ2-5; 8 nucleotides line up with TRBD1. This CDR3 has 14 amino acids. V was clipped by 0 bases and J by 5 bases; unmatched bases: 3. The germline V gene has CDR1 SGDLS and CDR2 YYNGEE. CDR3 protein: CASSVGQGWETQYF. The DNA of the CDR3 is TGTGCCAGCAGCGTAGGACAGGGGTGGGAGACCCAGTACTTC.

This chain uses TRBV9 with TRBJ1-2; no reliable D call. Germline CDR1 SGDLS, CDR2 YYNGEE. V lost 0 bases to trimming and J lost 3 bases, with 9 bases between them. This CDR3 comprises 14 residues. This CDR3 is CASSVANIYYGYTF. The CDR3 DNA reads TGTGCCAGCAGCGTAGCTAACATTTACTATGGCTACACCTTC.